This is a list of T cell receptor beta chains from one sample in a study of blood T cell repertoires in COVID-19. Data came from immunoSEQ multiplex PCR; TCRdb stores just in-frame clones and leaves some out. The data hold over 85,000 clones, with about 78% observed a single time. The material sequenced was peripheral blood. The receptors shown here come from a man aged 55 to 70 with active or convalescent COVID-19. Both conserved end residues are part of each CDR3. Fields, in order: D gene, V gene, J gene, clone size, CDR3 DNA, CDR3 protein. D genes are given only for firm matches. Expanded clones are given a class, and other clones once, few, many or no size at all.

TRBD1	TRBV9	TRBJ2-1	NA	TGTGCCAGCAGCACCAGGGACAGGTGGGGCAATGAGCAGTTCTTC	CASSTRDRWGNEQFF
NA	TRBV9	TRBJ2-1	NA	TGTGCCAGCAGCGTAGGCAGGATGAATGAGCAGTTCTTC	CASSVGRMNEQFF
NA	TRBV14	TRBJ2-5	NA	TGTGCCAGCAGCCAGGGCGCTGGGTGGCAAGAGACCCAGTACTTC	CASSQGAGWQETQYF
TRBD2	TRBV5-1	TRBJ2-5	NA	TGCGCCAGCAGCTTACCGGGACTAGCGGGAGGGCAGGAGACCCAGTACTTC	CASSLPGLAGGQETQYF
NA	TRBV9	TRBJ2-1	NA	TGTGCCAGCAGCGTAAATAGCGGTTCCTACAATGAGCAGTTCTTC	CASSVNSGSYNEQFF
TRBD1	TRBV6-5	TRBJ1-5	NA	TGTGCCAGCGGACAGGCCCGTAATCAGCCCCAGCATTTT	CASGQARNQPQHF
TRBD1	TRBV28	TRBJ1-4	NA	TGTGCCAGCAGTTTAGGGACAGGGACTGAAAAACTGTTTTTT	CASSLGTGTEKLFF
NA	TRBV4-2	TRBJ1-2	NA	TGTGCCAGCAGCCAAGATAGGCAGTGGGGCGCTAATGGCTACACCTTC	CASSQDRQWGANGYTF
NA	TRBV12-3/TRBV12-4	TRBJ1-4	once	TGTGCCAGCAGAGGGGGAGAAAAACTGTTTTTT	CASRGGEKLFF
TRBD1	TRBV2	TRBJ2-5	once	TGTGCCAGCACCAAACAGGGGACGGTTCAAGAGACCCAGTACTTC	CASTKQGTVQETQYF
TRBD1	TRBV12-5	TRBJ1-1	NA	TGTGCTAGTGCCGTGACAGGGTGGAACACTGAAGCTTTCTTT	CASAVTGWNTEAFF
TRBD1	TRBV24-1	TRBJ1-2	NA	TGTGCCACCAGTACTACAGGGGGCGACTCTGGCTACACCTTC	CATSTTGGDSGYTF
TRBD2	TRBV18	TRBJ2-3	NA	TGTGCCAGCTCCCCCGGAGCGGGAGACGGAGATACGCAGTATTTT	CASSPGAGDGDTQYF
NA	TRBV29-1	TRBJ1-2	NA	TGCAGCGTTGAAAAGCGGGTGCGCGATGGCTACACCTTC	CSVEKRVRDGYTF
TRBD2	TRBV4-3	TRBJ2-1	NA	TGCGCCAGCAGCCAAGATCTTGAGGGAGGGTATTATGAGCAGTTCTTC	CASSQDLEGGYYEQFF
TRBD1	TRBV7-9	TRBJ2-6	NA	TGTGCCAGCCGGGACAGGGCTGGGGCCAACGTCCTGACTTTC	CASRDRAGANVLTF
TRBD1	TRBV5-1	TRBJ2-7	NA	TGCGCCAGCAGCCCCGACAGGGGGCGAGGGGAGCAGTACTTC	CASSPDRGRGEQYF
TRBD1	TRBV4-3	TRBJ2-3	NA	TGCGCCAGCAGCCAAGGCGACAGGGGATGGGGAGATACGCAGTATTTT	CASSQGDRGWGDTQYF
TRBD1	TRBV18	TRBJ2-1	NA	TGTGCCAGCTCGCCGGGACAGGGACAATCCTACAATGAGCAGTTCTTC	CASSPGQGQSYNEQFF
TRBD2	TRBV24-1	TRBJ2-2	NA	TGTGCCACCAGTGATTTGCGTGGGACTAGCGGGAGCGGGGAGCTGTTTTTT	CATSDLRGTSGSGELFF
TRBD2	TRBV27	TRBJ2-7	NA	TGTGCCAGCAAACGGCTAGCGGAGTACGAGCAGTACTTC	CASKRLAEYEQYF
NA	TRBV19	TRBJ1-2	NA	TGTGCCAGTAGTAACACAGGGAAAGGGGCCTATGGCTACACCTTC	CASSNTGKGAYGYTF
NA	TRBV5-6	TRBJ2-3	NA	TGTGCCAGCAGTCTCACAGATACGCAGTATTTT	CASSLTDTQYF
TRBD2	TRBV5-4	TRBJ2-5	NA	TGTGCCAGCAGCGTGGGACTAGCGGGAGGACAGACCCAGTACTTC	CASSVGLAGGQTQYF
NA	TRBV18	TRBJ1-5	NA	TGTGCCAGCTCACCACGGCAGGGAAACCCCCGCAATCAGCCCCAGCATTTT	CASSPRQGNPRNQPQHF
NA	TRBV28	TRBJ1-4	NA	TGTGCCAGCAGTTTAGGGGGCAGGACTAATGAAAAACTGTTTTTT	CASSLGGRTNEKLFF
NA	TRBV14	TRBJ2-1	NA	TGTGCCAGCAGCCCGACAGGCTTCTCCTACAATGAGCAGTTCTTC	CASSPTGFSYNEQFF
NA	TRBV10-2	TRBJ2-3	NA	TGCGCCAGCAGTGAGTCGAGGGGGGGAGTAGGATCAGATACGCAGTATTTT	CASSESRGGVGSDTQYF
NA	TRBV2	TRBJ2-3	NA	TGTGCCAGCAAACCTACCAGCACAGATACGCAGTATTTT	CASKPTSTDTQYF
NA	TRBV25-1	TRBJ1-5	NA	TGTGCCAGCAGTTCCTCCGCCGAGGTAGGGCCCCAGCATTTT	CASSSSAEVGPQHF
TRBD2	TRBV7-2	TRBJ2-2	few	TGTGCCAGCAGCTTGGGACTAGCGGGAGGGCCTAACGGGGAGCTGTTTTTT	CASSLGLAGGPNGELFF
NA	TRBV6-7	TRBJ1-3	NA	TGTGCCAGCAGTTACAACAGGGTCTCTGGAAACACCATATATTTT	CASSYNRVSGNTIYF
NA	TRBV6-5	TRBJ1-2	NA	TGTGCCAGCAGTTACCGGCAGGGCTTCTATGGCTACACCTTC	CASSYRQGFYGYTF